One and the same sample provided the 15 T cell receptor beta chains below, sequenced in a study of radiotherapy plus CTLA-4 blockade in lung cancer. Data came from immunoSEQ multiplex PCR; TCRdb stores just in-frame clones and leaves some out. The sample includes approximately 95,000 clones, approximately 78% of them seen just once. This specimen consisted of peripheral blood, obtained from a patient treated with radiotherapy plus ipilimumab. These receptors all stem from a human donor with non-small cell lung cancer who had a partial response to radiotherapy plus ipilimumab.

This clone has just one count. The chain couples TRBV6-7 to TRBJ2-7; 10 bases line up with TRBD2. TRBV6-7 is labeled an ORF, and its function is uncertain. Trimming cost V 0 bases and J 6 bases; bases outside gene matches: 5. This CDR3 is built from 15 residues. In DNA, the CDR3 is TGTGCCAGCAGTTACTCGTTGAGCGGGAGGGGCGAGCAGTACTTC. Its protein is CASSYSLSGRGEQYF.

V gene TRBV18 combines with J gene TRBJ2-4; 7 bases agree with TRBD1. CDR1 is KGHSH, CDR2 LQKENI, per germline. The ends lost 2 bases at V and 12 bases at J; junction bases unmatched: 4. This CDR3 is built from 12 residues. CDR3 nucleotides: TGTGCCAGCTCACCAGGGACAGCCTATCAGTACTTC. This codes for CASSPGTAYQYF.

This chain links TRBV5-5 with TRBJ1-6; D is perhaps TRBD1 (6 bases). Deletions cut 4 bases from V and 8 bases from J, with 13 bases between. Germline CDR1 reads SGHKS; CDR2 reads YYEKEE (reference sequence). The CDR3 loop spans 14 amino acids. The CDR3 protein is CASSQQGLDSPLHF. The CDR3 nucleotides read TGTGCCAGCAGCCAGCAGGGGTTGGATTCACCCCTCCACTTT. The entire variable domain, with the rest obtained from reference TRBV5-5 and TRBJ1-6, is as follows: DAGVTQSPTHLIKTRGQQVTLRCSPISGHKSVSWYQQVLGQGPQFIFQYYEKEERGRGNFPDRFSARQFPNYSSELNVNALLLGDSALYLCASSQQGLDSPLHFGNGTRLTVT.

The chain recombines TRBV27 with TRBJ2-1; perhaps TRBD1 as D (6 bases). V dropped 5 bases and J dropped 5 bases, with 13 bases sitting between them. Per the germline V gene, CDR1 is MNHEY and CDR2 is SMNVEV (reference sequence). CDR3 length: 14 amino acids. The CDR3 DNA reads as TGTGCCAGCAGTACTGAGGGACATCACAATGAGCAGTTCTTC. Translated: CASSTEGHHNEQFF.

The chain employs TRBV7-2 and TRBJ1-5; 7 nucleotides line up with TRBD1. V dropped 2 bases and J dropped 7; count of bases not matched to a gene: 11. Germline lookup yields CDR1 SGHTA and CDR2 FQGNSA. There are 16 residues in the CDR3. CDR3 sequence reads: CASSLSGTEEGQPQHF. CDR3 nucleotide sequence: TGTGCCAGCAGCTTATCGGGGACAGAAGAGGGACAGCCCCAGCATTTT.

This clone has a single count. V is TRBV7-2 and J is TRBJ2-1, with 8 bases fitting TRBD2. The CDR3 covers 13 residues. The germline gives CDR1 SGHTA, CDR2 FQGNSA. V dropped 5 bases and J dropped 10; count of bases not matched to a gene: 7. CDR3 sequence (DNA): TGTGCCAGCAGCCCTGGACTAGCATCCGAGCAGTTCTTC. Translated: CASSPGLASEQFF.

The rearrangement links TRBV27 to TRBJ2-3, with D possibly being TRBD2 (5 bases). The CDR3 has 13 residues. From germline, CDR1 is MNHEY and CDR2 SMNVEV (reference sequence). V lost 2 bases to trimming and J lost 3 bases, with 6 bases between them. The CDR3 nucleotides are TGTGCCAGCAGTTTACGGGGTACAGATACGCAGTATTTT. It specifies CASSLRGTDTQYF.

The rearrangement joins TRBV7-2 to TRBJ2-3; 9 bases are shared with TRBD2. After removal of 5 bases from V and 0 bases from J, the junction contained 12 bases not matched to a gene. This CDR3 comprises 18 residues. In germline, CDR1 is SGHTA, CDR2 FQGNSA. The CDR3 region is CASSRRRLADGSTDTQYF. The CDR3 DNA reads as TGTGCCAGCAGCCGCCGGAGACTAGCGGACGGAAGCACAGATACGCAGTATTTT.

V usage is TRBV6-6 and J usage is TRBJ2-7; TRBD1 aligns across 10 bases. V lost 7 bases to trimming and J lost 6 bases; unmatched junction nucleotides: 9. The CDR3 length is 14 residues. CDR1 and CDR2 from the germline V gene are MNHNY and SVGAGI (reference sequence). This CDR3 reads CASIRGQGDREQYF. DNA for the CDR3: TGTGCCAGCATTAGAGGACAGGGGGATCGCGAGCAGTACTTC.

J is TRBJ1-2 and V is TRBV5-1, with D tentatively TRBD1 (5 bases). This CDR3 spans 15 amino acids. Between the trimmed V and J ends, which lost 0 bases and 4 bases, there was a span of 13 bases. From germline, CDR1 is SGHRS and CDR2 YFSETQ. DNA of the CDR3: TGCGCCAGCAGCTTGGACGGGCAAGGGGCCTATGGCTACACCTTC. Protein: CASSLDGQGAYGYTF. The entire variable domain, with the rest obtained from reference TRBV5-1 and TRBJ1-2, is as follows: KAGVTQTPRYLIKTRGQQVTLSCSPISGHRSVSWYQQTPGQGLQFLFEYFSETQRNKGNFPGRFSGRQFSNSRSEMNVSTLELGDSALYLCASSLDGQGAYGYTFGSGTRLTVV.

CDR3 bases: TGTGCCAGTAGTACAGAACAGGGGGCTGATACTGAAGCTTTCTTT. This sequence encodes CASSTEQGADTEAFF. The rearrangement joins TRBV19 to TRBJ1-1, with 9 positions matching TRBD1. Germline CDR1 LNHDA, CDR2 SQIVND (reference sequence). After removal of 4 bases from V and 5 bases from J, the junction contained 8 bases not matched to a gene. The CDR3 totals 15 residues.

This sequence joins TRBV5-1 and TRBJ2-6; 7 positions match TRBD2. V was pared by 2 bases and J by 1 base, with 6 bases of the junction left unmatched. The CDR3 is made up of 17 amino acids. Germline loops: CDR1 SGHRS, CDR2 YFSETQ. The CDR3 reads CASSLPAGGSGANVLTF. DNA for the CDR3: TGCGCCAGCAGCTTACCAGCCGGGGGGTCTGGGGCCAACGTCCTGACTTTC.

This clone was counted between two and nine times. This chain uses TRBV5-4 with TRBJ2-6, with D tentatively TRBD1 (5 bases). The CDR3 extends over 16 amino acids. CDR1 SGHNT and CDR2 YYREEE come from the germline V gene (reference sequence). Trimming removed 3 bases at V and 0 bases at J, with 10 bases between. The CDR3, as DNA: TGTGCCAGCAGCTATGCGCAGGGCTCTGGGGCCAACGTCCTGACTTTC. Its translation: CASSYAQGSGANVLTF.

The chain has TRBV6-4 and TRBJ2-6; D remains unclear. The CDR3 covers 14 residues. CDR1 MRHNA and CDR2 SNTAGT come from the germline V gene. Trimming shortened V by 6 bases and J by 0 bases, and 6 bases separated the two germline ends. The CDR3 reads CASSLLSGANVLTF. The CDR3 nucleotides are TGTGCCAGCAGCCTTCTCTCTGGGGCCAACGTCCTGACTTTC.

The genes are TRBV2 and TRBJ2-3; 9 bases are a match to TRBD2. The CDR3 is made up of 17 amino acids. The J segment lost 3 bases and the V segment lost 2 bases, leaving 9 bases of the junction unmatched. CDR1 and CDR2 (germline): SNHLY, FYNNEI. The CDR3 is CASSELGAGGLTDTQYF. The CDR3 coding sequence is TGTGCCAGCAGTGAATTGGGTGCGGGAGGGCTGACAGATACGCAGTATTTT.